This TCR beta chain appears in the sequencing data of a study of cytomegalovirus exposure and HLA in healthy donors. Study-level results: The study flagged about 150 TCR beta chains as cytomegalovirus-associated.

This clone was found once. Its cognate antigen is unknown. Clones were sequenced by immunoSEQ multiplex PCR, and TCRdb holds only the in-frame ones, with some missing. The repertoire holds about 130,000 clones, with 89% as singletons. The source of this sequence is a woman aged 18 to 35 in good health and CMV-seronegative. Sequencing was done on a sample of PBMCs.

The CDR3 bases are TGTGCCATCAGTGTTCGGGACAATGAGCAGTTCTTC. Its translation is CAISVRDNEQFF. This rearrangement joins TRBV10-3 to TRBJ2-1; the D is unclear. There are 12 residues in the CDR3. The germline V gene encodes CDR1 ENHRY and CDR2 SYGVKD. The germline V and J ends were trimmed by 4 bases and 5 bases, with 6 bases remaining between them.